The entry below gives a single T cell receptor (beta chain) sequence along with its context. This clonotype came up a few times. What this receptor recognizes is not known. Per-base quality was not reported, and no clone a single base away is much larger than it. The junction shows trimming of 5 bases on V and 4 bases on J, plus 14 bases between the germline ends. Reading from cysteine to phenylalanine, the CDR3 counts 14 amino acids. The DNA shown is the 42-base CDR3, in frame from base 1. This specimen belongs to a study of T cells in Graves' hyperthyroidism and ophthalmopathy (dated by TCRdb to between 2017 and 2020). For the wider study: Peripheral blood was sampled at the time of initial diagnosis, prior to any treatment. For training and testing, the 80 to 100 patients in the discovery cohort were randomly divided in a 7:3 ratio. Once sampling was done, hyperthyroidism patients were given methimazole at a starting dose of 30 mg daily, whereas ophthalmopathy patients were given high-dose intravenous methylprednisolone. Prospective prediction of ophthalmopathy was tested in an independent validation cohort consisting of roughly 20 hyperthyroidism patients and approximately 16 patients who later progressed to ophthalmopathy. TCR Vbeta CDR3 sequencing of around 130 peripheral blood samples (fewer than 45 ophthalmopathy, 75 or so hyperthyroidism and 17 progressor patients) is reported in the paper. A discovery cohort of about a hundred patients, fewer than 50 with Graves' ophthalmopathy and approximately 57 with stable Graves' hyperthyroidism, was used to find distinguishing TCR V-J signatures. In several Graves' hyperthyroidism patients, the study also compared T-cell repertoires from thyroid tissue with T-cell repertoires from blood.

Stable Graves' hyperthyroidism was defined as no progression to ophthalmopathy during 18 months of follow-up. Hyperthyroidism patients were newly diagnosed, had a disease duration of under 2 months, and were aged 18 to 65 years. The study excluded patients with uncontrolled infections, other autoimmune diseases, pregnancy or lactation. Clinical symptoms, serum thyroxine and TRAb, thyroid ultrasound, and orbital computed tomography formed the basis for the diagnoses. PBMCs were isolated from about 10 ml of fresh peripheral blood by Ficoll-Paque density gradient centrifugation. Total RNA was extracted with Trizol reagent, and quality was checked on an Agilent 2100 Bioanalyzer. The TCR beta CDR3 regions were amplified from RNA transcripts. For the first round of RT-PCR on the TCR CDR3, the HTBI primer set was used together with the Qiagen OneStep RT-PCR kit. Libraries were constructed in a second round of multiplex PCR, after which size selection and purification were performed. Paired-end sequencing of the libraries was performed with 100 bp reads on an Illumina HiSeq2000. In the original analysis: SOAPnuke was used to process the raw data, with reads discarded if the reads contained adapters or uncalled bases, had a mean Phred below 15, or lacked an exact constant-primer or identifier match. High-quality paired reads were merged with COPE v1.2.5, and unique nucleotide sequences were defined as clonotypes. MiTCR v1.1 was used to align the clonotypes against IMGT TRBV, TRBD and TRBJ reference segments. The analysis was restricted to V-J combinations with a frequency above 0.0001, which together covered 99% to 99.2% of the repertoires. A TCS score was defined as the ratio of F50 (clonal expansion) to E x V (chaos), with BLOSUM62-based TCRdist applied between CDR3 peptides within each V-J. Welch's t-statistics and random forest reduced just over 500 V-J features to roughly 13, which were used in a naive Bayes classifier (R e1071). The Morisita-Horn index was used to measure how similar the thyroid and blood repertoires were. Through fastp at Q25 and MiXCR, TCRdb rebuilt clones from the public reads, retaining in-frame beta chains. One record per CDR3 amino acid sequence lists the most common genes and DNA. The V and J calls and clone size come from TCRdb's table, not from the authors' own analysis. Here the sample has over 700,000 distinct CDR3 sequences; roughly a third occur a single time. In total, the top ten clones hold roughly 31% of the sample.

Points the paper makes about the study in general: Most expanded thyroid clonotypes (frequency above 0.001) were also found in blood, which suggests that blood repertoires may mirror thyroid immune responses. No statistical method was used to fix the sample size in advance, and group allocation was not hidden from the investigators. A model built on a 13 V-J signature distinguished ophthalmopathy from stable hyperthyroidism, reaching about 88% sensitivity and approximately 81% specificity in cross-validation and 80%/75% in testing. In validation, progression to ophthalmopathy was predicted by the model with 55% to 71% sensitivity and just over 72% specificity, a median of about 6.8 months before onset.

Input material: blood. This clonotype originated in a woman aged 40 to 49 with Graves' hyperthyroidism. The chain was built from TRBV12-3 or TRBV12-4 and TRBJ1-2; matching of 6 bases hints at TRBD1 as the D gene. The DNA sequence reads TGTGCCAGCAGTGAACAACAGGGTTTCTATGGCTACACCTTC. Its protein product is CASSEQQGFYGYTF.